The present T cell receptor beta chain was sequenced within a study of cytomegalovirus exposure and HLA in healthy donors. Overall study findings and caveats: There were some public TCRs occurring in many donors, but most TCR sequences were rare. Association of fewer than 20,000 TCR beta sequences with HLA alleles was found at 0.05 false discovery rate in a later analysis.

The PCR had 60 Vbeta and 13 Jbeta primers. Using immunoSEQ multiplex PCR, the repertoire was profiled, and TCRdb retains in-frame clones only, with some absent. The data show approximately 160,000 clones, 75% to 85% seen once. Germline CDR1 SEHNR, CDR2 FQNEAQ (reference sequence). V was cut by 7 bases and J by 5 bases, with 12 bases left in between. The CDR3 is 12 amino acids. Donors counted as nominally healthy when sampled, yet unrecorded immune exposures were likely. Details on this clone: What it binds is not known.

The chain combines TRBV7-9 with TRBJ2-7; D might be TRBD2 (6 bases). Material: PBMCs. The receptor's source is a man between 25 and 39 years old in good health and CMV-seropositive. This chain's CDR3 is CASTPAGHEQYF. The CDR3 DNA is TGTGCCAGCACGCCGGCGGGGCACGAGCAGTACTTC. Full variable domain (rest looked up from reference TRBV7-9 and TRBJ2-7): DTGVSQNPRHKITKRGQNVTFRCDPISEHNRLYWYRQTLGQGPEFLTYFQNEAQLEKSRLLSDRFSAERPKGSFSTLEIQRTEQGDSAMYLCASTPAGHEQYFGPGTRLTVT.